This T cell receptor beta chain came from a study of neurological immune-mediated disorders. Broader study findings: For the multiple sclerosis repertoire cluster, no association with any clinical or MRI feature was found.

This CDR3 has 13 residues. The V and J ends lost 8 bases and 2 bases respectively, with 13 bases between them. Germline V gives CDR1 MNHEY, CDR2 SVGAGI. This clonotype was seen many times. Its antigen is still unknown. TCRdb recomputed calls from the 5' RACE reads with MiXCR, one row per CDR3 protein. Here the sample spans tens of thousands of distinct CDR3 sequences, 3% to 4% being singletons. This rearrangement joins TRBV6-5 to TRBJ2-7; D is possibly TRBD1 (6 bases). The sample consisted of PBMCs. The sequence was collected from a man aged 30 to 45 with multiple sclerosis. The CDR3 DNA sequence: TGTGCCAGCGCTTCAGGGGTGACCTACGAGCAGTACTTC. Translated, it gives CASASGVTYEQYF.